The 23 T cell receptor beta chains below were found in one sample sequenced in a study of T cell responses to AZD1222 COVID-19 vaccine. Generated by immunoSEQ multiplex PCR, the TCRdb table keeps only in-frame clones and is missing some. The data show 100,000 to 150,000 clones, about 90% seen once. This sample comprised peripheral blood, obtained on day 0 of AZD1222 vaccination. Receptor source: an adult in good health.

This rearrangement joins TRBV9 to TRBJ2-7; TRBD1 matches at 7 bases. This CDR3 region has 15 residues. V lost 4 bases, J lost 2 bases, and 9 bases stayed unmatched. Germline-derived CDR1 and CDR2 are SGDLS and YYNGEE. This CDR3 is CASSPQTGLPYEQYF. DNA of the CDR3: TGTGCCAGCAGCCCCCAGACAGGGCTCCCCTACGAGCAGTACTTC.

This chain connects TRBV7-9 to TRBJ1-2; 8 bases are a match to TRBD1. The CDR3 extends over 14 amino acids. Per the germline V gene, CDR1 is SEHNR and CDR2 is FQNEAQ (reference sequence). V shed 5 bases, J shed 7 bases, and the junction held 9 bases outside the gene matches. The CDR3 reads CASSPHRDRIGYTF. In DNA form, the CDR3 reads TGTGCCAGCAGCCCGCACCGGGACAGGATTGGCTACACCTTC. The full variable domain, with the rest looked up from reference TRBV7-9 and TRBJ1-2, is DTGVSQNPRHKITKRGQNVTFRCDPISEHNRLYWYRQTLGQGPEFLTYFQNEAQLEKSRLLSDRFSAERPKGSFSTLEIQRTEQGDSAMYLCASSPHRDRIGYTFGSGTRLTVV.

This clone was counted between two and nine times. The chain has TRBV18 and TRBJ2-1, with 9 bases that match TRBD2. The CDR3 is 15 residues long. CDR1 and CDR2 from the germline V gene are KGHSH and LQKENI. Germline trimming cut 6 bases from V and 7 bases from J; bases unmatched to any gene: 10. As DNA, the CDR3 is TGTGCCAGCTCCCGGAAGCGGGAGGCGCGGAATGAGCAGTTCTTC. Translated: CASSRKREARNEQFF.

V is TRBV5-5 and J is TRBJ2-6; D gene uncertain. The germline gives CDR1 SGHKS, CDR2 YYEKEE (reference sequence). The CDR3 runs to 13 residues. Trimming cost V 6 bases and J 2 bases, with 6 bases left between them. This chain's CDR3 is CASMLPGANVLTF. CDR3 sequence (DNA): TGTGCCAGCATGCTTCCTGGGGCCAACGTCCTGACTTTC.

The chain has TRBV7-2 and TRBJ2-3, with 14 bases fitting TRBD2. The CDR3 runs to 17 residues. Trimming took 1 base from V and 5 from J; bases not matched to a gene: 5. Germline V gene sequence: CDR1 SGHTA, CDR2 FQGNSA. CDR3 coding DNA: TGTGCCAGCAGCTTAGGGGGACTAGCGGGAGCGGGAGATACGCAGTATTTT. This translates into CASSLGGLAGAGDTQYF. Complete variable domain (other parts from reference TRBV7-2 and TRBJ2-3): GAGVSQSPSNKVTEKGKDVELRCDPISGHTALYWYRQSLGQGLEFLIYFQGNSAPDKSGLPSDRFSAERTGGSVSTLTIQRTQQEDSAVYLCASSLGGLAGAGDTQYFGPGTRLTVL.

V and J are TRBV6-4 and TRBJ2-2; tentative D call: TRBD1 (6 bases). This CDR3 region has 16 residues. Trimming stripped 0 bases from V and 4 bases from J, with 12 bases between. Germline V gene sequence: CDR1 MRHNA, CDR2 SNTAGT. DNA of the CDR3: TGTGCCAGCAGTGACTCGCCAGGGGCCCCCACCGGGGAGCTGTTTTTT. It codes for CASSDSPGAPTGELFF.

V and J are TRBV28 and TRBJ1-1; D is possibly TRBD1 (6 bases). The CDR3 consists of 15 residues. The V end was cut by 5 bases, the J end by 3 bases, with 16 bases between. Germline V lookup: CDR1 MDHEN, CDR2 SYDVKM. In DNA, the CDR3 is TGTGCCAGCAGTCCCCTCAGGGGAAGAGACACTGAAGCTTTCTTT. Protein sequence: CASSPLRGRDTEAFF.

The V call is TRBV5-1, the J call TRBJ2-3, with 7 bases identical to TRBD1. This CDR3 spans 15 amino acids. Trimming removed 0 bases from V and 4 bases from J; junction bases left unmatched: 5. Germline V CDR1 and CDR2: SGHRS, YFSETQ. CDR3: CASSLEGTVPDTQYF. In nucleotides, the CDR3 is TGCGCCAGCAGCTTGGAAGGGACAGTCCCAGATACGCAGTATTTT.

V gene TRBV7-9 combines with J gene TRBJ2-3; tentatively, D is TRBD2 (5 bases). The germline V and J ends were trimmed by 2 bases and 2 bases, with 14 bases remaining between them. The germline CDR1 and CDR2 sequences are SEHNR and FQNEAQ (reference sequence). The CDR3 loop spans 16 amino acids. CDR3 amino acids: CASSLWTGLFTDTQYF. The CDR3 DNA is TGTGCCAGCAGCTTATGGACCGGACTCTTCACAGATACGCAGTATTTT.

The CDR3 DNA sequence: TGTGCCAGCAGCCAAGATACGGGGAGCCGATCCTACGAGCAGTACTTC. Translation: CASSQDTGSRSYEQYF. This rearrangement joins TRBV3-1 (or the pseudogene TRBV3-2) to TRBJ2-7, with TRBD2 as a possible D gene (5 bases). This CDR3 spans 16 amino acids. Germline-derived CDR1 and CDR2 are LGHDT and YNNKEL (reference sequence). V was pared by 0 bases and J by 1 base, with 13 bases between.

The V and J genes are TRBV6-1 and TRBJ2-7, with 10 nucleotides matching TRBD2. The CDR3 is made up of 16 amino acids. Unmatched junction bases numbered 6, after V lost 3 bases and J lost 1 base. Germline V CDR1 and CDR2: MNHNS, SASEGT. CDR3 residues: CASSEIAGGASYEQYF. CDR3 nucleotides: TGTGCCAGCAGTGAGATAGCGGGAGGAGCTTCCTACGAGCAGTACTTC.

The rearrangement uses TRBV19 and TRBJ2-4, with 7 bases aligning to TRBD1. The CDR3 length is 19 residues. CDR1 and CDR2 (germline): LNHDA, SQIVND (reference sequence). V lost 6 bases to trimming and J lost 2 bases; unmatched junction nucleotides: 19. The CDR3 here is CASSFDRDSISGTKNIQYF. In DNA, the CDR3 is TGTGCCAGTAGCTTCGACCGGGACAGCATCTCTGGGACCAAAAACATTCAGTACTTC.

This chain connects TRBV28 to TRBJ1-1, with D perhaps TRBD1 (5 bases). The germline CDR1 and CDR2 sequences are MDHEN and SYDVKM. CDR3 length equals 14 residues. The ends were cut back, 3 bases at V and 5 bases at J, with 13 bases in the middle. The CDR3 loop is CASSFGRVGTEAFF. The CDR3 DNA reads as TGTGCCAGCAGTTTCGGCAGGGTGGGAACTGAAGCTTTCTTT.

The chain joins TRBV28 to TRBJ2-7; D gene unclear. Germline values: CDR1 MDHEN, CDR2 SYDVKM. V was trimmed by 3 bases and J by 3 bases, leaving 3 bases between them. CDR3 length: 11 residues. In nucleotides, the CDR3 is TGTGCCAGCAGTTTGTTCTACGAGCAGTACTTC. It is translated as CASSLFYEQYF.

This chain joins TRBV4-1 and TRBJ1-1; a possible D gene is TRBD1 (5 bases). This CDR3 is built from 15 residues. Germline CDR1 reads MGHRA; CDR2 reads YSYEKL. The V end lost 0 bases, the J end lost 2 bases, and 10 bases lay between the germline ends. CDR3 nucleotides: TGCGCCAGCAGCCAAGAGGGACCGATCAACACTGAAGCTTTCTTT. Its translation is CASSQEGPINTEAFF.

Only one count was recorded for this clone. V usage is TRBV18 and J usage is TRBJ2-2; the D gene is possibly TRBD1 (5 bases). Germline values: CDR1 KGHSH, CDR2 LQKENI. The V end lost 2 bases, the J end lost 0 bases, and 10 bases lay between the germline ends. The CDR3 length is 16 residues. The CDR3 DNA reads as TGTGCCAGCTCACCATTGGACAACGCGAACACCGGGGAGCTGTTTTTT. Translated: CASSPLDNANTGELFF.

This sequence joins TRBV5-1 and TRBJ2-2; D gene ambiguous. Trimming cost V 0 bases and J 1 base, with 7 bases left between them. The CDR3 length is 15 residues. Germline values: CDR1 SGHRS, CDR2 YFSETQ. The CDR3 spells CASSLGTGNTGELFF. Here the CDR3 DNA reads TGCGCCAGCAGCTTGGGGACGGGGAACACCGGGGAGCTGTTTTTT.

V usage is TRBV19 and J usage is TRBJ2-3; D gene unclear. V was pared by 1 base and J by 2 bases, with 7 bases between. Germline V gene data show CDR1 as LNHDA and CDR2 as SQIVND (reference sequence). This CDR3 region has 14 residues. CDR3 in amino acids: CASSIGLYTDTQYF. The DNA of the CDR3 is TGTGCCAGTAGTATAGGCCTGTACACAGATACGCAGTATTTT. Variable domain in full (rest from reference TRBV19 and TRBJ2-3): DGGITQSPKYLFRKEGQNVTLSCEQNLNHDAMYWYRQDPGQGLRLIYYSQIVNDFQKGDIAEGYSVSREKKESFPLTVTSAQKNPTAFYLCASSIGLYTDTQYFGPGTRLTVL.

The chain is built from TRBV2 and TRBJ1-2; 8 positions agree with TRBD1. V gave up 2 bases and J gave up 7 bases; unmatched junction bases: 6. Germline CDR1 is SNHLY and CDR2 is FYNNEI. This CDR3 region has 14 residues. CDR3 in DNA: TGTGCCAGCAGTGAAATCAGGGGGCAAAGTGGCTACACCTTC. Translating it yields CASSEIRGQSGYTF.

The chain is built from TRBV2 and TRBJ1-6, with 9 positions matching TRBD1. CDR1 is SNHLY, CDR2 FYNNEI, per germline. The J segment lost 10 bases and the V segment lost 3 bases, leaving 4 bases of the junction unmatched. This CDR3 spans 14 amino acids. CDR3 in DNA: TGTGCCAGCAGTGACCGGACAGGGGACTCACCCCTCCACTTT. As protein: CASSDRTGDSPLHF.

This clone showed up just a few times. The chain recombines TRBV18 with TRBJ2-7, with D tentatively TRBD2 (7 bases). Deletions cut 1 base from V and 7 bases from J, with 11 bases between. Germline V lookup: CDR1 KGHSH, CDR2 LQKENI. The length of the CDR3 is 13 residues. CDR3 sequence (DNA): TGTGCCAGCTCACCACTGGGGGGGCTGGAGCAGTACTTC. Protein: CASSPLGGLEQYF. Together with reference TRBV18 and TRBJ2-7, the CDR3 gives the full variable domain: NAGVMQNPRHLVRRRGQEARLRCSPMKGHSHVYWYRQLPEEGLKFMVYLQKENIIDESGMPKERFSAEFPKEGPSILRIQQVVRGDSAAYFCASSPLGGLEQYFGPGTRLTVT.

V gene TRBV29-1 combines with J gene TRBJ2-1; TRBD1 aligns across 9 bases. CDR1 and CDR2 from the germline V gene are SQVTM and ANQGSEA. V gave up 3 bases and J gave up 3 bases; unmatched junction bases: 3. The CDR3 has 14 amino acids. The CDR3 bases are TGCAGCGTTGACCCGGGACAGGGCTACAATGAGCAGTTCTTC. Its translation is CSVDPGQGYNEQFF.

V gene TRBV11-3 combines with J gene TRBJ2-3; 8 nucleotides match TRBD1. After removal of 4 bases from V and 0 bases from J, the junction contained 3 bases not matched to a gene. The CDR3 loop spans 15 amino acids. CDR1 SGHNT and CDR2 YENEEA come from the germline V gene. In DNA form, the CDR3 reads TGTGCCAGCAGCTCGAGACAGGGGAGCACAGATACGCAGTATTTT. The encoded protein is CASSSRQGSTDTQYF.